Presented here are 32 T cell receptor beta chains from one specimen sequenced in a study of human T cells and chemical hapten exposure. TCRdb analysed the RACE reads with MiXCR anew, one entry per CDR3 protein. In the table there are fewer than 500,000 distinct CDR3 sequences, more than 4.5% of which are singletons. As to time point: patch test 1, 2 weeks after DPC sensitization. As for treatment: therapeutic diphenylcyclopropenone sensitization with weekly scalp DPC. This sample comprised whole blood, obtained in connection with sensitization to the hapten diphenylcyclopropenone (DPC). These TCRs come from a woman in her forties or fifties with alopecia areata. Some clones in this sample may be carry-over from other donors' samples.

This clonotype showed up just a few times. The rearrangement links TRBV5-4 to TRBJ1-4; a possible D gene is TRBD1 (5 bases). The CDR3 runs to 14 residues. V lost 1 base, J lost 6 bases, and 10 bases lay in between. Germline assignment: CDR1 SGHNT and CDR2 YYREEE (reference sequence). CDR3 bases: TGTGCCAGCAGCTTGCCGGGCAGGGATGAAAAACTGTTTTTT. It translates to CASSLPGRDEKLFF.

The chain joins TRBV6-1 to TRBJ2-7; D tentatively fits TRBD1 or TRBD2 (5 bases each). CDR3 length equals 12 residues. Per the germline V gene, CDR1 is MNHNS and CDR2 is SASEGT. The ends were cut back, 11 bases at V and 2 bases at J, with 13 bases in the middle. CDR3 amino acids: CAARGAAYEQYF. CDR3 coding DNA: TGTGCCGCCCGAGGGGCAGCCTACGAGCAGTACTTC.

This clonotype was picked up a small number of times. The CDR3 DNA reads TGCGCCAGCAGCCTGCCCGAGACAGGGGTAGAGACCCAGTACTTC. Its protein is CASSLPETGVETQYF. V and J are TRBV5-1 and TRBJ2-5, with TRBD1 matching over 8 bases. This CDR3 comprises 15 residues. After removal of 4 bases from V and 4 bases from J, the junction contained 9 bases not matched to a gene. From germline, CDR1 is SGHRS and CDR2 YFSETQ.

This clonotype occurred a few times. One junction end disagrees with the germline gene, perhaps due to a read error. The chain uses TRBV6-6 and TRBJ1-3; D possibly corresponds to TRBD1 (6 bases). The CDR3 is 13 amino acids. Germline CDR1 reads MNHNY; CDR2 reads SVGAGI (reference sequence). The CDR3 loop is CAGSSGQGNTIYF. In DNA, the CDR3 is TGTGCCGGCAGTTCTGGACAGGGAAACACCATATATTTT.

This clonotype was seen at least ten times. The chain recombines TRBV28 with TRBJ1-5; no clear D. Germline V gene sequence: CDR1 MDHEN, CDR2 SYDVKM. V lost 2 bases to trimming and J lost 2 bases, with 13 bases between them. The CDR3 sequence is 16 residues long. Written as DNA, the CDR3 is TGTGCCAGCAGTTTAGAGGTAGGAACGGGCAATCAGCCCCAGCATTTT. Translating gives CASSLEVGTGNQPQHF.

The sample holds many counts of this clonotype. This chain connects TRBV20-1 to TRBJ2-3; 10 nucleotides line up with TRBD2. The CDR3 has 15 amino acids. Germline V CDR1 and CDR2: DFQATT, SNEGSKA (reference sequence). Unmatched junction bases numbered 7, after V lost 3 bases and J lost 4 bases. CDR3 region: CSASLTSGVSDTQYF. The CDR3 region has the DNA TGCAGTGCTAGTTTAACTAGCGGGGTGTCAGATACGCAGTATTTT.

In its sample, this clonotype was seen many times. The chain combines TRBV5-1 with TRBJ2-7; D may be TRBD1 or TRBD2 (5 bases each). V was clipped by 7 bases and J by 2 bases, with 13 bases between them. Germline CDR1 SGHRS, CDR2 YFSETQ. There are 13 residues in the CDR3. The CDR3 is CASRAGGPYEQYF. The CDR3 DNA reads as TGCGCCAGCCGAGCTGGGGGTCCCTACGAGCAGTACTTC.

On this clonotype: It may be a read error: a sequence one base away is much more abundant. This chain connects TRBV9 to TRBJ2-1, with D possibly TRBD2 on 7 matching bases. This CDR3 comprises 17 residues. Germline-derived CDR1 and CDR2 are SGDLS and YYNGEE. CDR3 loop: CDSSLGASGLTYNEQFF. In DNA form, the CDR3 reads TGTGACAGCTCCTTGGGGGCTAGCGGCTTAACCTACAATGAGCAGTTCTTC.

V and J are TRBV9 and TRBJ1-4; 9 nucleotides match TRBD1. Trimming at V came to 3 bases and at J to 6 bases, leaving 3 bases not matched to a gene. The CDR3 totals 14 residues. From germline, CDR1 is SGDLS and CDR2 YYNGEE. The CDR3: CASSARTGDEKLFF. The CDR3 region has the DNA TGTGCCAGCAGCGCCCGGACAGGGGATGAAAAACTGTTTTTT.

V is TRBV30 and J is TRBJ2-1; TRBD2 matches at 10 bases. The CDR3 runs 15 residues. Germline trimming cut 3 bases from V and 4 bases from J; bases unmatched to any gene: 6. CDR1 is GTSNPN, CDR2 SVGIG, per germline (reference sequence). In DNA form, the CDR3 reads TGTGCCTGGAGCCTAGCGGGAGAGGGGTACAATGAGCAGTTCTTC. This sequence encodes CAWSLAGEGYNEQFF.

In its sample, this clonotype was seen many times. The chain recombines TRBV12-3 or TRBV12-4 with TRBJ2-5; TRBD1 agrees at 9 bases. The CDR3 has 15 amino acids. The V segment lost 6 bases and the J segment 3 bases; nucleotides outside the gene matches: 8. The CDR3 loop reads CASSPGTGIEETQYF. CDR3 nucleotides: TGTGCCAGCAGCCCGGGGACAGGGATCGAAGAGACCCAGTACTTC.

This clonotype turned up a few times. Here the CDR3 reads CASSRQGVQPQHF. In nucleotides, the CDR3 is TGTGCCAGCAGCCGACAGGGGGTTCAGCCCCAGCATTTT. This rearrangement joins TRBV12-3 or TRBV12-4 to TRBJ1-5; 9 nucleotides line up with TRBD1. Losses at the gene ends were 6 bases for V and 6 bases for J; bases not matched to a gene: 3. The CDR3 length is 13 residues.

This clonotype was recorded a few times. The rearrangement joins TRBV9 to TRBJ2-2, with TRBD2 as a possible D gene (5 bases). Between the trimmed V and J ends, which lost 0 bases and 4 bases, there was a span of 13 bases. Looked up from germline, CDR1 is SGDLS and CDR2 is YYNGEE. The CDR3 is 16 amino acids. CDR3 coding DNA: TGTGCCAGCAGCGTAGATCCTAGCCGGACCACCGGGGAGCTGTTTTTT. This codes for CASSVDPSRTTGELFF.

This clonotype has a count of ten or more. The rearrangement links TRBV29-1 to TRBJ1-1; D is uncertain. Germline V CDR1 and CDR2: SQVTM, ANQGSEA. V was cut by 3 bases and J by 0 bases, with 17 bases left in between. The CDR3 runs to 16 residues. In DNA form, the CDR3 reads TGCAGCGTTGATGGGCGGACGGACCTCATGAACACTGAAGCTTTCTTT. Its translation is CSVDGRTDLMNTEAFF.

The chain recombines TRBV7-2 with TRBJ1-1; TRBD1 matches at 7 bases. Germline loops: CDR1 SGHTA, CDR2 FQGNSA. V lost 6 bases and J lost 3; bases outside the gene matches: 10. The CDR3 covers 15 residues. CDR3 coding DNA: TGTGCCAGCAGGTGGACAGGCCAGGGAGACACTGAAGCTTTCTTT. Amino acids: CASRWTGQGDTEAFF. The complete variable domain, with remaining parts taken from reference TRBV7-2 and TRBJ1-1, reads GAGVSQSPSNKVTEKGKDVELRCDPISGHTALYWYRQSLGQGLEFLIYFQGNSAPDKSGLPSDRFSAERTGGSVSTLTIQRTQQEDSAVYLCASRWTGQGDTEAFFGQGTRLTVV.

The rearrangement links TRBV29-1 to TRBJ2-6; D is unclear. The CDR3 sequence is 12 residues long. Trimming removed 4 bases at V and 2 bases at J, with 3 bases between. CDR1 is SQVTM and CDR2 is ANQGSEA in the germline V gene. The CDR3 loop reads CSVATGANVLTF. The CDR3 coding sequence is TGCAGCGTTGCTACTGGGGCCAACGTCCTGACTTTC.

This clonotype was recorded a few times. The rearrangement joins TRBV10-3 to TRBJ2-5; TRBD2 might be the D (6 bases). This CDR3 spans 12 amino acids. The germline gives CDR1 ENHRY, CDR2 SYGVKD. The CDR3 coding sequence is TGTGCTTCTAGCGTAAAGCAAGAGACCCAGTACTTC. Amino acid sequence: CASSVKQETQYF.

This chain connects TRBV7-2 to TRBJ2-3, with TRBD2 matching 11 bases. The CDR3 has 16 residues. The germline V gene has CDR1 SGHTA and CDR2 FQGNSA. After removal of 5 bases from V and 6 bases from J, the junction contained 10 bases not matched to a gene. CDR3 protein: CASSVNPGLAADTQYF. CDR3 coding DNA: TGTGCCAGCAGCGTGAACCCGGGACTAGCGGCGGATACGCAGTATTTT.

This clonotype showed up many times. The rearrangement joins TRBV28 to TRBJ1-1; no clear D gene. The CDR3 is made up of 11 amino acids. Germline assignment: CDR1 MDHEN and CDR2 SYDVKM. V lost 6 bases and J 11 bases, leaving 13 bases between the germline ends. The CDR3 loop is CASRSSYPAFF. CDR3 DNA sequence: TGTGCCAGCAGGAGCTCCTATCCGGCTTTCTTT.

This clonotype has a count of ten or more. This chain links TRBV7-2 with TRBJ2-7; D might be TRBD2 (6 bases). Per the germline V gene, CDR1 is SGHTA and CDR2 is FQGNSA. This CDR3 comprises 15 residues. Trimming removed 2 bases from V and 0 bases from J, with 11 bases in between. The CDR3 DNA is TGTGCCAGCAGCTTAACTAGCCGAAGCTCCTACGAGCAGTACTTC. It codes for CASSLTSRSSYEQYF.

The chain couples TRBV18 to TRBJ2-7, with TRBD1 identical over 9 bases. The CDR3 extends over 15 amino acids. Germline loops: CDR1 KGHSH, CDR2 LQKENI. The V gene end was trimmed by 4 bases and the J gene end by 2 bases; junction bases not matched to a gene: 6. The CDR3 loop is CASSLPGQGAYEQYF. The CDR3 DNA is TGTGCCAGCTCACTACCGGGACAGGGAGCCTACGAGCAGTACTTC. The whole variable domain, remainder taken from reference TRBV18 and TRBJ2-7, is NAGVMQNPRHLVRRRGQEARLRCSPMKGHSHVYWYRQLPEEGLKFMVYLQKENIIDESGMPKERFSAEFPKEGPSILRIQQVVRGDSAAYFCASSLPGQGAYEQYFGPGTRLTVT.

In this sample, this clonotype turned up many times. This chain connects TRBV6-5 to TRBJ1-5; TRBD1 aligns across 7 bases. Germline V gene sequence: CDR1 MNHEY, CDR2 SVGAGI. The CDR3 length is 16 residues. Unmatched junction bases numbered 9, after V lost 4 bases and J lost 3 bases. The DNA for the CDR3 is TGTGCCAGCAGTTCCCGGACAGGAGCCTACAATCAGCCCCAGCATTTT. This codes for CASSSRTGAYNQPQHF.

This clonotype was picked up a small number of times. This chain's CDR3 is CASSVEAGGLYEQYF. DNA of the CDR3: TGTGCCAGCAGCGTAGAAGCGGGTGGTCTCTACGAGCAGTACTTC. This chain uses TRBV9 with TRBJ2-7; possible D gene TRBD2, 6 bases. The CDR3 covers 15 residues. The germline V gene encodes CDR1 SGDLS and CDR2 YYNGEE. V lost 0 bases to trimming and J lost 3 bases, with 13 bases between them.

This clonotype was recorded at least ten times. This sequence joins TRBV6-5 and TRBJ1-2, with D maybe TRBD1 (5 bases). V lost 2 bases and J lost 4, with 14 bases in between. Germline CDR1 MNHEY, CDR2 SVGAGI. This CDR3 comprises 15 residues. The CDR3 DNA sequence: TGTGCCAGCAGTTACGAAGGTCAGGGAGTCTATGGCTACACCTTC. Translated: CASSYEGQGVYGYTF.

V usage is TRBV7-6 and J usage is TRBJ2-2, with 7 bases aligning to TRBD2. The CDR3 loop spans 16 amino acids. Looked up from germline, CDR1 is SGHVS and CDR2 is FNYEAQ. V was clipped by 0 bases and J by 1 base; unmatched bases: 2. CDR3 coding DNA: TGTGCCAGCAGCTTAGCTGGGGGGGAGAACACCGGGGAGCTGTTTTTT. Translation gives CASSLAGGENTGELFF.

This clonotype appeared a few times. The chain recombines TRBV29-1 with TRBJ2-2; maybe TRBD1 (5 bases). The CDR3 totals 11 residues. Trimming cost V 5 bases and J 9 bases, with 10 bases left between them. Per germline, CDR1 SQVTM and CDR2 ANQGSEA. The DNA of the CDR3 is TGCAGCGTTAGCACAGGCTGGGAGCTGTTTTTT. Translation: CSVSTGWELFF.

This clonotype was detected only a few times. The gene calls are TRBV15 and TRBJ2-3; TRBD1 agrees at 7 bases. The trim removed 3 bases at V and 1 base at J, leaving 4 bases unmatched. Germline V CDR1 and CDR2: LNHNV, YYDKDF (reference sequence). The CDR3 runs to 15 residues. CDR3: CATSSWGTGTDTQYF. CDR3 DNA: TGTGCCACCAGCAGTTGGGGGACAGGCACAGATACGCAGTATTTT.

V gene TRBV13 combines with J gene TRBJ2-7, with D perhaps matching TRBD2 (6 bases). V lost 0 bases and J lost 5, with 20 bases in between. The CDR3 covers 17 residues. Germline V gives CDR1 PRHDT, CDR2 FYEKMQ (reference sequence). The CDR3, as DNA: TGTGCCAGCAGCTTAGGCCTAATGGAGGGGTCGTGGGACGAGCAGTACTTC. Translating gives CASSLGLMEGSWDEQYF.

This clonotype has just a few counts. The genes are TRBV20-1 and TRBJ2-4; D is unclear. V lost 3 bases and J lost 3, with 9 bases in between. The CDR3 runs to 13 residues. The germline V gene encodes CDR1 DFQATT and CDR2 SNEGSKA (reference sequence). CDR3 bases: TGCAGTGCTAGCCAGCGCGTCAAAAACATTCAGTACTTC. It yields the protein CSASQRVKNIQYF.

The chain links TRBV5-1 to TRBJ2-1; D remains unclear. The germline V and J ends were trimmed by 0 bases and 2 bases, with 9 bases remaining between them. The CDR3 is 15 amino acids. The germline V gene encodes CDR1 SGHRS and CDR2 YFSETQ. This chain's CDR3 is CASSLVIGPYNEQFF. In DNA, the CDR3 is TGCGCCAGCAGCTTGGTTATCGGACCCTACAATGAGCAGTTCTTC.

This clonotype was seen many times. This chain joins TRBV4-1 and TRBJ2-1; 11 nucleotides line up with TRBD2. Germline CDR1 reads MGHRA; CDR2 reads YSYEKL. V was pared by 3 bases and J by 4 bases, with 5 bases of the junction left unmatched. The CDR3 loop spans 16 amino acids. The DNA of the CDR3 is TGCGCCAGCAGCCAGGGGACTAGCGGAACATACAATGAGCAGTTCTTC. It translates to CASSQGTSGTYNEQFF.

The chain links TRBV5-4 to TRBJ2-7; D uncertain. Germline-derived CDR1 and CDR2 are SGHNT and YYREEE (reference sequence). With 2 bases removed from V and 7 bases from J, the gap between germline ends came to 19 bases. The CDR3 extends over 15 amino acids. CDR3 sequence (DNA): TGTGCCAGCAGCTTTCAAGGTTACCGGACGGGTGAGCAGTACTTC. Translated: CASSFQGYRTGEQYF.